This TCR beta chain originates from a study of blood T cell repertoires in COVID-19. Germline values: CDR1 LNHNV, CDR2 YYDKDF (reference sequence). The CDR3 is made up of 14 amino acids. The V segment lost 4 bases and the J segment 10 bases; nucleotides outside the gene matches: 6. This clone occurred a few times. The method was immunoSEQ multiplex PCR; TCRdb's version includes in-frame clones alone and lacks a portion of them. The sample holds some 120,000 clones, more than 75% seen once. The rearrangement uses TRBV15 and TRBJ2-1, with TRBD2 identical over 11 bases. The sequence was obtained from a man aged 50-59 years with active COVID-19. The sequencing sample was made of peripheral blood. CDR3 DNA sequence: TGTGCCACCAGCACCACTAGCGGGAGCGTGGAGCAGTTCTTC. Encoded protein: CATSTTSGSVEQFF.